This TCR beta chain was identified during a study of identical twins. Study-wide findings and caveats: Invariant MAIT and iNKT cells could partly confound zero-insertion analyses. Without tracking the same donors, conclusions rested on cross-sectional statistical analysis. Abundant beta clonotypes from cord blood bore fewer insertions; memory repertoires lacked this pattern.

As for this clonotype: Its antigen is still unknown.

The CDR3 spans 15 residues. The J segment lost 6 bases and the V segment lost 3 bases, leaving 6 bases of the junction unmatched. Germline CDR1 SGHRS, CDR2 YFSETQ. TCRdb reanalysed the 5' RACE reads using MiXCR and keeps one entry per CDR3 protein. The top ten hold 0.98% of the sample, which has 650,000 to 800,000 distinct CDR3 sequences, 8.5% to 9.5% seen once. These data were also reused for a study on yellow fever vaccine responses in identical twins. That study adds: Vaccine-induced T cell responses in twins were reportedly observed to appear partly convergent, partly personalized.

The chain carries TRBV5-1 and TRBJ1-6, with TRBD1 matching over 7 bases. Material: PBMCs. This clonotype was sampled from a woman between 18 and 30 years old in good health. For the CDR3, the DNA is TGCGCCAGCAGCTACGGACAGGCTATTAATTCACCCCTCCACTTT. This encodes CASSYGQAINSPLHF.